The entry below describes one T cell receptor beta chain. V dropped 8 bases and J dropped 4 bases, with 15 bases sitting between them. Germline V gives CDR1 MNHEY, CDR2 SMNVEV (reference sequence). The CDR3 loop spans 13 amino acids. CD45RO-negative cells were positively selected for CCR7, leaving out terminally differentiated effector memory CD45RA+ cells. The data originate from a study of shared clonotypes between healthy human individuals. TCRdb's copy holds only in-frame clones and misses some; the assay was immunoSEQ multiplex PCR. The sample lists about 800,000 clones; about 96% were seen once.

V is TRBV27 and J is TRBJ2-7; maybe TRBD2 (5 bases). Sequencing used naive CD8+ T cells sorted from blood. The TCR comes from a man aged 25-45 years in good health. The CDR3 sequence: CASRRRPHYEQYF. The CDR3 nucleotides read TGTGCCAGCCGCCGGAGGCCCCATTACGAGCAGTACTTC.